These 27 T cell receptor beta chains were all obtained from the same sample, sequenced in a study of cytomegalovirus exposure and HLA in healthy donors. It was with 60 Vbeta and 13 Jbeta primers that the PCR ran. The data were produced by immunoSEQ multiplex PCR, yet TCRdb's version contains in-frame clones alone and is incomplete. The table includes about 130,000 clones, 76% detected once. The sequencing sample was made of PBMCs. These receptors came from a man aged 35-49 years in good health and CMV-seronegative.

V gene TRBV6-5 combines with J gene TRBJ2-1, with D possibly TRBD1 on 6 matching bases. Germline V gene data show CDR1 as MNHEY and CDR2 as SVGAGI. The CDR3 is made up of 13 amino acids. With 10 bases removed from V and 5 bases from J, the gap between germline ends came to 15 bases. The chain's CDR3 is CATQNSGDNEQFF. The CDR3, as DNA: TGTGCCACTCAAAACTCAGGGGACAATGAGCAGTTCTTC.

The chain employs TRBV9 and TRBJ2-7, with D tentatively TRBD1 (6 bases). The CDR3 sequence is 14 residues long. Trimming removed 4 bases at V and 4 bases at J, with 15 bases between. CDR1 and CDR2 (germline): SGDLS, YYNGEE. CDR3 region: CASSPTGVGYEQYF. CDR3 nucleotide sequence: TGTGCCAGCAGCCCGACAGGCGTCGGGTACGAGCAGTACTTC.

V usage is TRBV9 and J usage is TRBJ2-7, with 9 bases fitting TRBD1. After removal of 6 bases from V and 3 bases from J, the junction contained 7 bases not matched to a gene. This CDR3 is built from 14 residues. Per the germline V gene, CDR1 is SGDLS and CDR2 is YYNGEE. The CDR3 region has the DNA TGTGCCAGCACACCGGGACAGGGTATCTACGAGCAGTACTTC. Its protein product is CASTPGQGIYEQYF.

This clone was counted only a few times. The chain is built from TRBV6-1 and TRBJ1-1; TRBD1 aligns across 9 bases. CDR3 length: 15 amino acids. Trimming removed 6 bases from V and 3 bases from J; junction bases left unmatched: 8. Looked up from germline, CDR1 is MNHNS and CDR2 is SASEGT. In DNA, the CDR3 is TGTGCCAGCAGGTCTTGGACAGGGGAGGACACTGAAGCTTTCTTT. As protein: CASRSWTGEDTEAFF.

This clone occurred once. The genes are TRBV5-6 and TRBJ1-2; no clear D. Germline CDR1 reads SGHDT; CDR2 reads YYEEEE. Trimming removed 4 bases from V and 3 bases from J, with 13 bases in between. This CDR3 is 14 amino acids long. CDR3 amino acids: CASSAGGGDYGYTF. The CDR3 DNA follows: TGTGCCAGCAGCGCGGGTGGCGGAGACTATGGCTACACCTTC.

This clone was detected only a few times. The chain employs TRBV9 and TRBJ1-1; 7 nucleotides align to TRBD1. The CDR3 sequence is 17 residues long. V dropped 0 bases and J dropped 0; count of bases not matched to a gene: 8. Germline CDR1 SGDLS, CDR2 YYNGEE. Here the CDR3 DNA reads TGTGCCAGCAGCGTAGCCCCGTGGGGGACAGTGAACACTGAAGCTTTCTTT. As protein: CASSVAPWGTVNTEAFF.

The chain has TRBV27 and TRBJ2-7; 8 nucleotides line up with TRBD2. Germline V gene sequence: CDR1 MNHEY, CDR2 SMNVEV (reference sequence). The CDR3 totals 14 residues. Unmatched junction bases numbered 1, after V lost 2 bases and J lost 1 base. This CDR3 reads CASSLGGRSYEQYF. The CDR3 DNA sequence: TGTGCCAGCAGTTTAGGCGGGAGGTCCTACGAGCAGTACTTC.

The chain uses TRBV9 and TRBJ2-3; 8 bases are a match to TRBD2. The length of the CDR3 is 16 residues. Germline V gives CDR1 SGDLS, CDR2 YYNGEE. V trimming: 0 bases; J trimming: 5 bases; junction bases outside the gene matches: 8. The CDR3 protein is CASSVAGGSQGDTQYF. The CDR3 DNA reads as TGTGCCAGCAGCGTAGCGGGGGGGTCTCAGGGAGATACGCAGTATTTT.

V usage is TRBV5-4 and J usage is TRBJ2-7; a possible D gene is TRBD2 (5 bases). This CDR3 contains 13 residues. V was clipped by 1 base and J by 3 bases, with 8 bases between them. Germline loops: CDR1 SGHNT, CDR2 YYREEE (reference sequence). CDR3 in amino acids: CASSLQAVYEQYF. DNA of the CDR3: TGTGCCAGCAGCTTGCAAGCGGTCTACGAGCAGTACTTC. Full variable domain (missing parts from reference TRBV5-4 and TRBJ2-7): ETGVTQSPTHLIKTRGQQVTLRCSSQSGHNTVSWYQQALGQGPQFIFQYYREEENGRGNFPPRFSGLQFPNYSSELNVNALELDDSALYLCASSLQAVYEQYFGPGTRLTVT.

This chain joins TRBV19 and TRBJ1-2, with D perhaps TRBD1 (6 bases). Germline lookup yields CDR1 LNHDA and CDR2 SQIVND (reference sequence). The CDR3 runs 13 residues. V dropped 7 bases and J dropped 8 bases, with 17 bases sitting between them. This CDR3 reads CASKFAGGLGYTF. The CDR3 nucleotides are TGTGCCAGTAAGTTCGCTGGGGGCCTCGGCTACACCTTC.

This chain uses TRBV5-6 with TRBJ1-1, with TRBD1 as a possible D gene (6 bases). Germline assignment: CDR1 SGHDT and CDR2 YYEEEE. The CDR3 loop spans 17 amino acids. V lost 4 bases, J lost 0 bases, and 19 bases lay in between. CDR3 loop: CASSLVGQGLMNTEAFF. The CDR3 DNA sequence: TGTGCCAGCAGCCTCGTCGGCCAGGGGTTGATGAACACTGAAGCTTTCTTT.

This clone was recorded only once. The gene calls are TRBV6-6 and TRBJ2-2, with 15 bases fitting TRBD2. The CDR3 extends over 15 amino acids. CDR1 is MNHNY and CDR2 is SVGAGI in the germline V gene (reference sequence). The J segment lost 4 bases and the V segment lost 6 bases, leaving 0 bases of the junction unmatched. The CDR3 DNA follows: TGTGCCAGCAGGGGACTAGCGGGAGGCACCGGGGAGCTGTTTTTT. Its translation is CASRGLAGGTGELFF.

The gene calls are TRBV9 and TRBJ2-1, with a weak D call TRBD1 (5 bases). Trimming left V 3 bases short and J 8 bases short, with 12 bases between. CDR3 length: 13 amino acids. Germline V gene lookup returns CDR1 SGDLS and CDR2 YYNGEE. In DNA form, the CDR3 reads TGTGCCAGCAGCGCTAGGGGCCGGTATGAGCAGTTCTTC. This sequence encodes CASSARGRYEQFF.

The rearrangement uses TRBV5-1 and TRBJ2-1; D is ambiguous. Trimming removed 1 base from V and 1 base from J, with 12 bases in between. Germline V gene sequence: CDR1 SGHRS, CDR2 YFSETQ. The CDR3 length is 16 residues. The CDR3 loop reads CASSLSSSWSYNEQFF. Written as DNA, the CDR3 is TGCGCCAGCAGCTTGAGTAGCAGCTGGTCCTACAATGAGCAGTTCTTC.

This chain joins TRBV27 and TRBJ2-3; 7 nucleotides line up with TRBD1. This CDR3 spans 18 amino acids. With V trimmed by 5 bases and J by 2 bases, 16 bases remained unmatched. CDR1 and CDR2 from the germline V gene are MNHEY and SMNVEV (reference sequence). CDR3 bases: TGTGCCAGCAGTCCAAAAGGCTCCGGGACAGTTTACACAGATACGCAGTATTTT. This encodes CASSPKGSGTVYTDTQYF.

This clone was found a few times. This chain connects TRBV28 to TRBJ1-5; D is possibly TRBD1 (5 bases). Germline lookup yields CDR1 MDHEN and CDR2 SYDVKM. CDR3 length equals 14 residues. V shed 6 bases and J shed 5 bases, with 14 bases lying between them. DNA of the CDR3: TGTGCCAGCAGCCTATCCCCAGGGCATCAGCCCCAGCATTTT. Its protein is CASSLSPGHQPQHF.

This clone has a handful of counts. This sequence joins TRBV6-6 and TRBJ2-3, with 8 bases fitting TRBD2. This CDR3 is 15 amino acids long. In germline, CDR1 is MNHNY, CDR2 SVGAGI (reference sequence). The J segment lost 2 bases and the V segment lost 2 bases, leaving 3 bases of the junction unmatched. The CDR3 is CASSYQAGVTDTQYF. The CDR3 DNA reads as TGTGCCAGCAGTTACCAAGCGGGGGTCACAGATACGCAGTATTTT.

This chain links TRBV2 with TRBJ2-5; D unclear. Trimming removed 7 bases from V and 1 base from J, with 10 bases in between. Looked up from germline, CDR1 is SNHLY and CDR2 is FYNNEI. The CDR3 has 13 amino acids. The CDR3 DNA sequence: TGTGCCAGCACGAATCGAGTCCAAGAGACCCAGTACTTC. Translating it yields CASTNRVQETQYF.

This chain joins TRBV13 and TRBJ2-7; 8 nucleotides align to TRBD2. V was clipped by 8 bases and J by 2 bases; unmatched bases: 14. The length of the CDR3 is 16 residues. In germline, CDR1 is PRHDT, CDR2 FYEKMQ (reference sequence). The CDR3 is CASGVRSGREPYEQYF. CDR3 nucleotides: TGTGCCAGCGGTGTCCGGTCCGGGAGGGAACCCTACGAGCAGTACTTC.

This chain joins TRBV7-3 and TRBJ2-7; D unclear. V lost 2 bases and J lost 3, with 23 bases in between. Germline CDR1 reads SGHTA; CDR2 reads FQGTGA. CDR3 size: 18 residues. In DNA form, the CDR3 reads TGTGCCAGCAGCTTAGCACCCTCGACGCTGAGGAACCACTACGAGCAGTACTTC. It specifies CASSLAPSTLRNHYEQYF.

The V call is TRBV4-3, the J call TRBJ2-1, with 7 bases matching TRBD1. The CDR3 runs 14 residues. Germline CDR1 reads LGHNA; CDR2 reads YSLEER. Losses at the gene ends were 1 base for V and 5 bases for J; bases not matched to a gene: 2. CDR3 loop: CASSQGQGHNEQFF. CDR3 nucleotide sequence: TGCGCCAGCAGCCAAGGACAGGGCCACAATGAGCAGTTCTTC.

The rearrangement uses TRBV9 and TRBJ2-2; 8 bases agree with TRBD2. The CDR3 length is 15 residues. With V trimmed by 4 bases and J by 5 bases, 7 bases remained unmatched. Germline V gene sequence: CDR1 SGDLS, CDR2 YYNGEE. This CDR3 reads CASSLSGGLTGELFF. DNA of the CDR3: TGTGCCAGCAGCCTCAGCGGGGGCTTAACCGGGGAGCTGTTTTTT.

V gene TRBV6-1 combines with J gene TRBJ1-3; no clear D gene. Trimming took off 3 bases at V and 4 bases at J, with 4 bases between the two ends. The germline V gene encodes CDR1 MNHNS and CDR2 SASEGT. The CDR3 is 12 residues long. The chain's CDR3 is CASSDSGNTIYF. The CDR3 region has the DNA TGTGCCAGCAGTGATTCAGGAAACACCATATATTTT.

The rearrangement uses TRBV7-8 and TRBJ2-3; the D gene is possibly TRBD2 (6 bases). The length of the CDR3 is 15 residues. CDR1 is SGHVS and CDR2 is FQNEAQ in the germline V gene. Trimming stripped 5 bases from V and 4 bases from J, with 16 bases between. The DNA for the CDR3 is TGTGCCAGCAGCCCGGGACTTCCCAAGGCAGATACGCAGTATTTT. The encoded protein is CASSPGLPKADTQYF.

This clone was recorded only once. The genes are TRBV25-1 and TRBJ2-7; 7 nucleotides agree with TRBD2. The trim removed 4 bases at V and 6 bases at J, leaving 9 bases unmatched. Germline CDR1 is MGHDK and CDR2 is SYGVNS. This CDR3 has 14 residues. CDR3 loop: CASSGSRLAREQYF. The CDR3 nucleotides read TGTGCCAGCAGTGGGTCCCGACTAGCTCGCGAGCAGTACTTC.

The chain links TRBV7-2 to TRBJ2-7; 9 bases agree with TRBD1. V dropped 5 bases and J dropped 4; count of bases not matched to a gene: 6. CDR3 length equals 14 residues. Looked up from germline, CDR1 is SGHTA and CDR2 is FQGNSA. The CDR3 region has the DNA TGTGCCAGCAGCAGGGATGGACAGGGGTACGAGCAGTACTTC. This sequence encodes CASSRDGQGYEQYF. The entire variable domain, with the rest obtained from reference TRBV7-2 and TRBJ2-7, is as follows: GAGVSQSPSNKVTEKGKDVELRCDPISGHTALYWYRQSLGQGLEFLIYFQGNSAPDKSGLPSDRFSAERTGGSVSTLTIQRTQQEDSAVYLCASSRDGQGYEQYFGPGTRLTVT.

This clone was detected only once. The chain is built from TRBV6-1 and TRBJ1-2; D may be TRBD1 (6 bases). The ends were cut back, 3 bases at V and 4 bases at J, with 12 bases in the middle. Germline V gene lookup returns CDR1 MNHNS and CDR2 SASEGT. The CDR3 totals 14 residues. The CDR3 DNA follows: TGTGCCAGCAGTGAGAGGGGGACCTCCTATGGCTACACCTTC. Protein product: CASSERGTSYGYTF.